These T cell receptor beta chains were read from a single sample in a study of T cell repertoires in cytomegalovirus infection. MiXCR, run by TCRdb on the reads, gives a single entry per CDR3 protein. The table includes about 270,000 distinct CDR3 sequences, roughly a fifth detected once. Antigen specificity for these receptors is unknown. Sample: cultured PBMCs, taken from culture after CMV antigen stimulation. The receptors derive from a human donor in good health (CMV status not recorded). Some clones in this sample may be carry-over from other donors' samples. Both conserved end residues are part of each CDR3. Fields, in order: J gene, clone size, V gene, CDR3 length, D gene, CDR3 protein, CDR3 DNA. A D gene is named only where the DNA matches it firmly. Some rows have no size entry. The others give once, few or many, or a class for an expanded clone.

J: TRBJ2-3
size: few
V: TRBV4-1
length: 16
D: NA
CDR3: CASSQAIPAGTDTQYF
DNA: TGCGCCAGCAGCCAAGCGATTCCAGCCGGCACAGATACGCAGTATTTT

J: TRBJ1-5
size: NA
V: TRBV19
length: 17
D: TRBD1
CDR3: CASMSGTGINSNQPQHF
DNA: TGTGCCAGTATGTCCGGGACAGGGATTAATAGCAATCAGCCCCAGCATTTT

J: TRBJ1-2
size: NA
V: TRBV10-3
length: 14
D: NA
CDR3: CAISWGPANYGYTF
DNA: TGTGCCATCAGTTGGGGACCCGCCAACTATGGCTACACCTTC

J: TRBJ2-7
size: NA
V: TRBV28
length: 15
D: NA
CDR3: CASSLWGAGDYEQYF
DNA: TGTGCCAGCAGTTTGTGGGGGGCGGGGGACTACGAGCAGTACTTC

J: TRBJ2-3
size: NA
V: TRBV19
length: 13
D: TRBD1
CDR3: CAITDRAGDTQYF
DNA: TGTGCCATAACGGACAGGGCGGGAGATACGCAGTATTTT

J: TRBJ2-3
size: few
V: TRBV10-1
length: 20
D: TRBD2
CDR3: CASSDSASGRKGRGTDTQYF
DNA: TGCGCCAGCAGTGATTCTGCTAGCGGGAGGAAGGGAAGGGGCACAGATACGCAGTATTTT

J: TRBJ1-2
size: many
V: TRBV7-2
length: 16
D: NA
CDR3: CASSPLGHLANYGYTF
DNA: TGTGCCAGCAGCCCTCTAGGACACCTAGCTAACTATGGCTACACCTTC

J: TRBJ2-5
size: many
V: TRBV7-2
length: 15
D: NA
CDR3: CASSRTPRVEETQYF
DNA: TGTGCCAGCAGCCGGACCCCTAGAGTGGAAGAGACCCAGTACTTC

J: TRBJ2-5
size: NA
V: TRBV9
length: 16
D: TRBD2
CDR3: CASSPPASGYQETQYF
DNA: TGTGCCAGCAGCCCTCCCGCTAGCGGATACCAAGAGACCCAGTACTTC

J: TRBJ1-1
size: few
V: TRBV3-1
length: 13
D: NA
CDR3: CASSEPPYTEAFF
DNA: TGTGCCAGCAGTGAACCGCCGTACACTGAAGCTTTCTTT

J: TRBJ2-5
size: NA
V: TRBV7-2
length: 15
D: NA
CDR3: CASSLVHSSQETQYF
DNA: TGTGCCAGCAGCTTAGTCCATAGCTCCCAAGAGACCCAGTACTTC

J: TRBJ2-5
size: NA
V: TRBV20-1
length: 14
D: NA
CDR3: CSAPKGGPQETQYF
DNA: TGCAGTGCTCCCAAGGGGGGGCCGCAAGAGACCCAGTACTTC

J: TRBJ2-2
size: few
V: TRBV7-2
length: 17
D: TRBD1
CDR3: CASSLGYRGANTGELFF
DNA: TGTGCCAGCAGCTTAGGGTACAGGGGGGCGAACACCGGGGAGCTGTTTTTT

J: TRBJ1-6
size: NA
V: TRBV7-6
length: 14
D: NA
CDR3: CASSNRELLSPLHF
DNA: TGTGCCAGCAGCAATCGTGAACTCCTTTCACCCCTCCACTTT

J: TRBJ2-7
size: NA
V: TRBV6-2/TRBV6-3
length: 16
D: TRBD1
CDR3: CASNFPGQGGLYEQYF
DNA: TGTGCCAGCAATTTTCCAGGACAGGGTGGGCTCTACGAGCAGTACTTC

J: TRBJ2-7
size: few
V: TRBV28
length: 12
D: NA
CDR3: CASKEPPYEQYF
DNA: TGTGCCAGCAAGGAACCGCCCTACGAGCAGTACTTC

J: TRBJ1-2
size: many
V: TRBV7-2
length: 12
D: NA
CDR3: CASSFNVRGYTF
DNA: TGTGCCAGCAGCTTCAATGTGCGAGGCTACACCTTC

J: TRBJ2-3
size: few
V: TRBV24-1
length: 13
D: NA
CDR3: CATSAPPSDTQYF
DNA: TGTGCCACCAGTGCCCCCCCCTCAGATACGCAGTATTTT

J: TRBJ1-4
size: few
V: TRBV5-5
length: 17
D: NA
CDR3: CASSLMGGRATNEKLFF
DNA: TGTGCCAGCAGCTTGATGGGGGGCAGAGCAACTAATGAAAAACTGTTTTTT

J: TRBJ2-7
size: NA
V: TRBV20-1
length: 11
D: NA
CDR3: CSAREVDEQYF
DNA: TGCAGTGCTAGAGAAGTTGACGAGCAGTACTTC

J: TRBJ2-1
size: NA
V: TRBV2
length: 11
D: NA
CDR3: CASDQGTEQFF
DNA: TGTGCCAGTGATCAGGGCACGGAGCAGTTCTTC

J: TRBJ2-7
size: NA
V: TRBV10-2
length: 12
D: TRBD1
CDR3: CARSWTGGEQYF
DNA: TGCGCCCGCAGCTGGACAGGGGGCGAGCAGTACTTC

J: TRBJ2-3
size: NA
V: TRBV29-1
length: 9
D: TRBD2
CDR3: CSVDGGEYF
DNA: TGCAGCGTTGATGGGGGGGAGTATTTT

J: TRBJ2-4
size: few
V: TRBV12-3/TRBV12-4
length: 14
D: TRBD2
CDR3: CASDIAGNQNIQYF
DNA: TGTGCCAGTGATATAGCGGGAAATCAAAACATTCAGTACTTC

J: TRBJ2-5
size: NA
V: TRBV24-1
length: 14
D: NA
CDR3: CATSDLSGGETQYF
DNA: TGTGCCACCAGTGATTTGTCGGGGGGCGAGACCCAGTACTTC

J: TRBJ1-1
size: few
V: TRBV29-1
length: 12
D: NA
CDR3: CSVSPMNTEAFF
DNA: TGCAGCGTAAGCCCTATGAACACTGAAGCTTTCTTT

J: TRBJ1-6
size: NA
V: TRBV29-1
length: 12
D: NA
CDR3: CSVEDSIGALHF
DNA: TGCAGCGTTGAGGATTCTATCGGGGCCCTCCACTTT

J: TRBJ1-4
size: NA
V: TRBV4-3
length: 15
D: TRBD1
CDR3: CASSREGTVDEKLFF
DNA: TGCGCCAGCAGCCGGGAAGGGACAGTAGACGAAAAACTGTTTTTT

J: TRBJ2-3
size: NA
V: TRBV12-5
length: 15
D: TRBD1
CDR3: CASGPGQGKWDTQYF
DNA: TGTGCTAGTGGTCCCGGACAGGGGAAGTGGGATACGCAGTATTTT

J: TRBJ1-2
size: few
V: TRBV20-1
length: 14
D: NA
CDR3: CSAQTQRTRYGYTF
DNA: TGCAGTGCCCAAACCCAGAGGACAAGGTACGGCTACACCTTC

J: TRBJ2-3
size: many
V: TRBV7-2
length: 14
D: TRBD2
CDR3: CASSLGLVSDTQYF
DNA: TGTGCCAGCAGCCTCGGACTAGTTTCAGATACGCAGTATTTT

J: TRBJ2-1
size: NA
V: TRBV27
length: 14
D: NA
CDR3: CASSLSAPGNEQFF
DNA: TGTGCCAGCAGTTTATCGGCGCCGGGGAATGAGCAGTTCTTC

J: TRBJ2-4
size: many
V: TRBV6-2/TRBV6-3
length: 15
D: NA
CDR3: CASSYRPPAKNIQYF
DNA: TGTGCCAGCAGTTACAGGCCGCCGGCCAAAAACATTCAGTACTTC

J: TRBJ2-3
size: few
V: TRBV2
length: 15
D: TRBD2
CDR3: CASSDSGRAPYTQYF
DNA: TGTGCCAGCAGTGACAGCGGGAGGGCCCCATATACGCAGTATTTT

J: TRBJ1-5
size: NA
V: TRBV19
length: 17
D: NA
CDR3: CASSIGRAFHSNQPQHF
DNA: TGTGCCAGTAGTATAGGTAGAGCCTTCCATAGCAATCAGCCCCAGCATTTT

J: TRBJ2-1
size: many
V: TRBV7-6
length: 13
D: NA
CDR3: CASSLAVGAEQFF
DNA: TGTGCCAGCAGCTTAGCTGTGGGGGCTGAGCAGTTCTTC

J: TRBJ1-1
size: few
V: TRBV12-3/TRBV12-4
length: 12
D: NA
CDR3: CASSLSRPLAFF
DNA: TGTGCCAGCAGTTTATCCCGCCCCTTAGCTTTCTTT

J: TRBJ2-3
size: NA
V: TRBV9
length: 14
D: TRBD1
CDR3: CASSVTGGIDTQYF
DNA: TGTGCCAGCAGCGTTACAGGGGGCATAGATACGCAGTATTTT

J: TRBJ1-3
size: NA
V: TRBV4-1
length: 12
D: NA
CDR3: CASSPTEDTIYF
DNA: TGCGCCAGCAGCCCGACAGAGGACACCATATATTTT

J: TRBJ2-1
size: many
V: TRBV6-7
length: 16
D: TRBD2
CDR3: CASSNREGRSYNEQFF
DNA: TGTGCCAGCAGTAACCGGGAGGGCCGTTCCTACAATGAGCAGTTCTTC

J: TRBJ2-1
size: few
V: TRBV7-9
length: 18
D: NA
CDR3: CASSLGVGGLYPYNEQFF
DNA: TGTGCCAGCAGCTTGGGGGTTGGCGGGTTATATCCCTACAATGAGCAGTTCTTC